The rows below give T cell receptor beta chains drawn from one sample of a study of cytomegalovirus exposure and HLA in healthy donors. TCRdb's table, derived via immunoSEQ multiplex PCR, lists solely in-frame clones and lacks some. In the table there are about 200,000 clones, approximately 78% of which are singletons. The sequenced sample consisted of PBMCs. The receptors shown here come from a man younger than 40 in good health and CMV-seronegative. Each CDR3 is given with its conserved first and last residue. The D gene is left open where the match is weak. Clone size is given for some rows only: seen once, a few or many times, or a class if the clone is expanded.

clone_size: NA; cdr3_length: 16; j_call: TRBJ1-6; v_call: TRBV5-4; d_call: NA; cdr3_nt: TGTGCCAGCAGCTTGGATGGGGCGATGAGTGGCTCACCCCTCCACTTT; cdr3_aa: CASSLDGAMSGSPLHF
clone_size: NA; cdr3_length: 15; j_call: TRBJ2-5; v_call: TRBV28; d_call: TRBD1; cdr3_nt: TGTGCCAGCAGTCAACCGGACAGGGTCGGGGAGACCCAGTACTTC; cdr3_aa: CASSQPDRVGETQYF
clone_size: NA; cdr3_length: 15; j_call: TRBJ1-6; v_call: TRBV28; d_call: NA; cdr3_nt: TGTGCCAGCAGTTTATCCCCGACATATAATTCACCCCTCCACTTT; cdr3_aa: CASSLSPTYNSPLHF
clone_size: NA; cdr3_length: 16; j_call: TRBJ1-1; v_call: TRBV6-6; d_call: NA; cdr3_nt: TGTGCCAGCAGTTACGGCATAGGCAGGGGCAACACTGAAGCTTTCTTT; cdr3_aa: CASSYGIGRGNTEAFF
clone_size: NA; cdr3_length: 11; j_call: TRBJ1-2; v_call: TRBV27; d_call: NA; cdr3_nt: TGTGCCAGCAGATCCAGTCATGGCTACACCTTC; cdr3_aa: CASRSSHGYTF
clone_size: once; cdr3_length: 13; j_call: TRBJ1-5; v_call: TRBV6-1; d_call: TRBD1; cdr3_nt: TGTGCCAGCTCTAGACAGGGAGGTCAGCCCCAGCATTTT; cdr3_aa: CASSRQGGQPQHF
clone_size: NA; cdr3_length: 15; j_call: TRBJ2-7; v_call: TRBV28; d_call: TRBD2; cdr3_nt: TGTGCCAGCAGTCTAGCGGGGGAACCATCCTACGAGCAGTACTTC; cdr3_aa: CASSLAGEPSYEQYF
clone_size: NA; cdr3_length: 13; j_call: TRBJ2-3; v_call: TRBV5-1; d_call: NA; cdr3_nt: TGCGCCAGCAGCTTGGCCTATCAAGATACGCAGTATTTT; cdr3_aa: CASSLAYQDTQYF
clone_size: NA; cdr3_length: 14; j_call: TRBJ2-7; v_call: TRBV9; d_call: NA; cdr3_nt: TGTGCCAGCAGCGTATCACAGGGACCCTACGAGCAGTACTTC; cdr3_aa: CASSVSQGPYEQYF
clone_size: NA; cdr3_length: 15; j_call: TRBJ1-1; v_call: TRBV6-5; d_call: NA; cdr3_nt: TGTGCCAGCAGTCAACGTCCCGGGACAAACACTGAAGCTTTCTTT; cdr3_aa: CASSQRPGTNTEAFF
clone_size: NA; cdr3_length: 13; j_call: TRBJ2-5; v_call: TRBV29-1; d_call: TRBD1; cdr3_nt: TGCAGCGTCCTGACAGGGGTAACGGAGACCCAGTACTTC; cdr3_aa: CSVLTGVTETQYF
clone_size: NA; cdr3_length: 18; j_call: TRBJ1-3; v_call: TRBV5-1; d_call: TRBD1; cdr3_nt: TGCGCCAGCAGCTTCTTAGGGGGCTCGTCATCCTCTGGAAACACCATATATTTT; cdr3_aa: CASSFLGGSSSSGNTIYF
clone_size: NA; cdr3_length: 16; j_call: TRBJ2-3; v_call: TRBV19; d_call: TRBD1; cdr3_nt: TGTGCCAGTAGCAACAGGGGCTACTCTAGCACAGATACGCAGTATTTT; cdr3_aa: CASSNRGYSSTDTQYF
clone_size: NA; cdr3_length: 19; j_call: TRBJ1-6; v_call: TRBV21-1; d_call: NA; cdr3_nt: TGTGCCAGCAGCAAAGGACGAGGAACGGGGGGGTCCTATAATTCACCCCTCCACTTT; cdr3_aa: CASSKGRGTGGSYNSPLHF
clone_size: NA; cdr3_length: 13; j_call: TRBJ2-5; v_call: TRBV11-3; d_call: NA; cdr3_nt: TGTGCCAGCAGCAGGTTAGGGGAAGAGACCCAGTACTTC; cdr3_aa: CASSRLGEETQYF
clone_size: NA; cdr3_length: 14; j_call: TRBJ1-1; v_call: TRBV4-3; d_call: NA; cdr3_nt: TGCGCCAGCAGCCAAGAGATGCTAAACTCGAGAGCTTTCTTT; cdr3_aa: CASSQEMLNSRAFF
clone_size: NA; cdr3_length: 13; j_call: TRBJ1-5; v_call: TRBV27; d_call: NA; cdr3_nt: TGTGCCAGCAGTTTATCGGCCCGAAAGCCCCAGCATTTT; cdr3_aa: CASSLSARKPQHF
clone_size: NA; cdr3_length: 17; j_call: TRBJ1-2; v_call: TRBV19; d_call: NA; cdr3_nt: TGTGCCAGTAGTTTAAGAAACCTCAAGACAAGAAGCTATGGCTACACCTTC; cdr3_aa: CASSLRNLKTRSYGYTF
clone_size: NA; cdr3_length: 12; j_call: TRBJ2-1; v_call: TRBV9; d_call: TRBD2; cdr3_nt: TGTGCCAGCGGGCTAGCGGGGGGCAGGCGGTTCTTC; cdr3_aa: CASGLAGGRRFF
clone_size: NA; cdr3_length: 14; j_call: TRBJ1-1; v_call: TRBV13; d_call: NA; cdr3_nt: TGTGCCAGCAGCCCGACAGCTTTGACCACTGAAGCTTTCTTT; cdr3_aa: CASSPTALTTEAFF
clone_size: NA; cdr3_length: 19; j_call: TRBJ2-3; v_call: TRBV5-4; d_call: TRBD2; cdr3_nt: TGTGCCAGCAGCTTGGATACTAGCGGGGGGGTAACGTACACAGATACGCAGTATTTT; cdr3_aa: CASSLDTSGGVTYTDTQYF
clone_size: NA; cdr3_length: 14; j_call: TRBJ2-5; v_call: TRBV5-1; d_call: NA; cdr3_nt: TGCGCCAGCAGCTTACGGGGTTTTGAGGAGACCCAGTACTTC; cdr3_aa: CASSLRGFEETQYF
clone_size: few; cdr3_length: 16; j_call: TRBJ2-3; v_call: TRBV5-1; d_call: TRBD1; cdr3_nt: TGCGCCAGCAGCTGGGGTGACAGGGGGAAAACAGATACGCAGTATTTT; cdr3_aa: CASSWGDRGKTDTQYF
clone_size: NA; cdr3_length: 19; j_call: TRBJ2-2; v_call: TRBV7-3; d_call: TRBD1; cdr3_nt: TGTGCCAGCAGCTTAACGGGTTCCGGGACAGGGGGCGCAACCGGGGAGCTGTTTTTT; cdr3_aa: CASSLTGSGTGGATGELFF
clone_size: NA; cdr3_length: 14; j_call: TRBJ2-2; v_call: TRBV7-8; d_call: NA; cdr3_nt: TGTGCCAGCAGCGCGGGCCCTAACACCGGGGAGCTGTTTTTT; cdr3_aa: CASSAGPNTGELFF
clone_size: NA; cdr3_length: 13; j_call: TRBJ1-2; v_call: TRBV5-6; d_call: TRBD1; cdr3_nt: TGTGCCAGCAGCTTCGGGACAGGGGTTGGCTACACCTTC; cdr3_aa: CASSFGTGVGYTF
clone_size: NA; cdr3_length: 16; j_call: TRBJ2-7; v_call: TRBV10-1; d_call: TRBD2; cdr3_nt: TGCGCCAGCAGTGACCCCCGGGAGGGATCACCCTACGAGCAGTACTTC; cdr3_aa: CASSDPREGSPYEQYF
clone_size: NA; cdr3_length: 14; j_call: TRBJ1-6; v_call: TRBV2; d_call: TRBD1; cdr3_nt: TGTGCCAGCACCCCCCAGGGGGCGAATTCACCCCTCCACTTT; cdr3_aa: CASTPQGANSPLHF
clone_size: few; cdr3_length: 15; j_call: TRBJ1-5; v_call: TRBV18; d_call: NA; cdr3_nt: TGTGCCAGCTCACGAGGGGGGGTCGGTGGTCAGCCCCAGCATTTT; cdr3_aa: CASSRGGVGGQPQHF
clone_size: NA; cdr3_length: 14; j_call: TRBJ2-7; v_call: TRBV9; d_call: TRBD1; cdr3_nt: TGTGCCAGCAGCGTAGGGACAGGGTCCGGCGAGCAGTACTTC; cdr3_aa: CASSVGTGSGEQYF
clone_size: NA; cdr3_length: 14; j_call: TRBJ1-2; v_call: TRBV18; d_call: NA; cdr3_nt: TGTGCCAGCTCACTCGACACCCCTGGCTATGGCTACACCTTC; cdr3_aa: CASSLDTPGYGYTF
clone_size: NA; cdr3_length: 12; j_call: TRBJ1-5; v_call: TRBV4-3; d_call: NA; cdr3_nt: TGCGCCAGCAGCCAAGATCGGGGGCCCCAGCATTTT; cdr3_aa: CASSQDRGPQHF
clone_size: NA; cdr3_length: 15; j_call: TRBJ2-3; v_call: TRBV7-2; d_call: NA; cdr3_nt: TGTGCCAGCAAGGGGAGGGGGGGCAGCACAGATACGCAGTATTTT; cdr3_aa: CASKGRGGSTDTQYF
clone_size: few; cdr3_length: 16; j_call: TRBJ1-2; v_call: TRBV18; d_call: TRBD1; cdr3_nt: TGTGCCAGCTCACCGAACCGACAGGGTGGAAACTATGGCTACACCTTC; cdr3_aa: CASSPNRQGGNYGYTF
clone_size: NA; cdr3_length: 14; j_call: TRBJ2-7; v_call: TRBV6-5; d_call: TRBD1; cdr3_nt: TGTGCCAGCAGTTACGACGGAGACAGGGACGAGCAGTACTTC; cdr3_aa: CASSYDGDRDEQYF
clone_size: NA; cdr3_length: 15; j_call: TRBJ1-2; v_call: TRBV14; d_call: TRBD1; cdr3_nt: TGTGCCAGCAGCCAGTGGACAGGGGATAACTATGGCTACACCTTC; cdr3_aa: CASSQWTGDNYGYTF
clone_size: many; cdr3_length: 15; j_call: TRBJ2-2; v_call: TRBV4-2; d_call: NA; cdr3_nt: TGTGCCAGCAGCCAAGAGGAGGGATCTACCGGGGAGCTGTTTTTT; cdr3_aa: CASSQEEGSTGELFF
clone_size: NA; cdr3_length: 13; j_call: TRBJ1-1; v_call: TRBV6-5; d_call: NA; cdr3_nt: TGTGCTAGCAGTTACTCCGACAGATCTGAAGCTTTCTTT; cdr3_aa: CASSYSDRSEAFF
clone_size: NA; cdr3_length: 14; j_call: TRBJ1-1; v_call: TRBV5-4; d_call: NA; cdr3_nt: TGTGCCAGCAGCCCTCGACAGATGAACACTGAAGCTTTCTTT; cdr3_aa: CASSPRQMNTEAFF
clone_size: once; cdr3_length: 15; j_call: TRBJ1-1; v_call: TRBV10-2; d_call: TRBD1; cdr3_nt: TGCGCCAGCAGTGAGACTATAACAGGGGCCACTGAAGCTTTCTTT; cdr3_aa: CASSETITGATEAFF
clone_size: NA; cdr3_length: 15; j_call: TRBJ1-2; v_call: TRBV14; d_call: NA; cdr3_nt: TGTGCCAGCAGCCAAGAGGGGCGTCTGGGGTATGGCTACACCTTC; cdr3_aa: CASSQEGRLGYGYTF
clone_size: NA; cdr3_length: 15; j_call: TRBJ2-1; v_call: TRBV7-9; d_call: TRBD2; cdr3_nt: TGTGCCAGCAGCAAGACTAGCGGGGGGGCCGGTGAGCAGTTCTTC; cdr3_aa: CASSKTSGGAGEQFF
clone_size: NA; cdr3_length: 17; j_call: TRBJ2-3; v_call: TRBV5-1; d_call: NA; cdr3_nt: TGCGCCAGCAGTCCGGGACTTAGCACCTACAGCACAGATACGCAGTATTTT; cdr3_aa: CASSPGLSTYSTDTQYF
clone_size: NA; cdr3_length: 13; j_call: TRBJ1-1; v_call: TRBV19; d_call: NA; cdr3_nt: TGTGCCAGTAGTTCCCAGTGGGGAGCTGAAGCTTTCTTT; cdr3_aa: CASSSQWGAEAFF
clone_size: NA; cdr3_length: 14; j_call: TRBJ2-7; v_call: TRBV9; d_call: NA; cdr3_nt: TGTGCCAGCAGCGTAGAGTTTTCAGGGTCCGAGCAGTACTTC; cdr3_aa: CASSVEFSGSEQYF
clone_size: NA; cdr3_length: 14; j_call: TRBJ2-1; v_call: TRBV4-3; d_call: NA; cdr3_nt: TGCGCCAGCAGCCAGACAAGGATCTACAATGAGCAGTTCTTC; cdr3_aa: CASSQTRIYNEQFF
clone_size: NA; cdr3_length: 14; j_call: TRBJ2-1; v_call: TRBV7-3; d_call: TRBD2; cdr3_nt: TGTGCCAGCAGCTTAGGCGGGGGTGATAATGAGCAGTTCTTC; cdr3_aa: CASSLGGGDNEQFF
clone_size: NA; cdr3_length: 22; j_call: TRBJ1-4; v_call: TRBV2; d_call: NA; cdr3_nt: TGTGCCAGCAGTGAAAGGGGCCAAACCTCGATCGGAAGGAGAGACTGGTTGGAAAAACTGTTTTTT; cdr3_aa: CASSERGQTSIGRRDWLEKLFF
clone_size: NA; cdr3_length: 15; j_call: TRBJ2-1; v_call: TRBV9; d_call: TRBD2; cdr3_nt: TGTGCCAGCAGCGTAGGGAGCGGGGGGACGAATGAGCAGTTCTTC; cdr3_aa: CASSVGSGGTNEQFF
clone_size: once; cdr3_length: 13; j_call: TRBJ1-5; v_call: TRBV2; d_call: NA; cdr3_nt: TGTGCCAGCAGCCCCAACGTCGGTCAGCCCCAGCATTTT; cdr3_aa: CASSPNVGQPQHF
clone_size: NA; cdr3_length: 18; j_call: TRBJ2-3; v_call: TRBV7-2; d_call: NA; cdr3_nt: TGTGCCAGCAGCTTAGCTGCAGTCGTTCATCAGTTCACAGATACGCAGTATTTT; cdr3_aa: CASSLAAVVHQFTDTQYF
clone_size: NA; cdr3_length: 13; j_call: TRBJ1-4; v_call: TRBV6-1; d_call: NA; cdr3_nt: TGTGCCAGCAGTCAGGGGTTTGCTGAAAAACTGTTTTTT; cdr3_aa: CASSQGFAEKLFF
clone_size: few; cdr3_length: 15; j_call: TRBJ1-1; v_call: TRBV28; d_call: NA; cdr3_nt: TGTGCCAGCAGTTTCAGGGGTGACGGGGACACTGAAGCTTTCTTT; cdr3_aa: CASSFRGDGDTEAFF
clone_size: NA; cdr3_length: 17; j_call: TRBJ2-1; v_call: TRBV27; d_call: TRBD2; cdr3_nt: TGTGCCAGCAGTTCCAGACTAGCGGGGGGTAGATACAATGAGCAGTTCTTC; cdr3_aa: CASSSRLAGGRYNEQFF
clone_size: once; cdr3_length: 13; j_call: TRBJ2-2; v_call: TRBV19; d_call: NA; cdr3_nt: TGTGCCAGTAGTTCCCAGACATACGGGGAGCTGTTTTTT; cdr3_aa: CASSSQTYGELFF